The clone carrying this TCR beta chain was found a few times. Its target is unknown. This sample was included in a study of lymphopenia after photon versus proton radiotherapy. Study conclusions and caveats: Under photons, naive T cells and diversity fell while effector/memory populations rose.

Germline loops: CDR1 MNHEY, CDR2 SVGAGI. The CDR3 has 12 amino acids. V was pared by 2 bases and J by 9 bases, with 8 bases between. Produced via immunoSEQ multiplex PCR; TCRdb's table is partial and in-frame only. Of roughly 150,000 clones in the sample, more than 85% were seen once. V is TRBV6-5 and J is TRBJ1-5; weak D call: TRBD1 (5 bases). Sequenced material: peripheral blood, taken from a patient treated with photon-based radiotherapy. The receptor was derived from a man aged 45-65 years with gastric cancer. CDR3 residues: CASSYTGGPQHF. The CDR3 region has the DNA TGTGCCAGCAGTTACACGGGGGGGCCCCAGCATTTT.